Listed below are T cell receptor beta chains from one sample, sequenced in a study of breast tumors, draining lymph nodes, adjacent tissues. TCRdb analysed the multiplex PCR reads with MiXCR anew, one entry per CDR3 protein. The sample shows over 250,000 distinct CDR3 sequences, 30% to 35% of them seen only once. Sequencing was carried out using axillary lymph node tissue. These receptors originate from a female donor with breast cancer. Some clones in this sample may be carry-over from other donors' samples. Each CDR3 is given with its conserved first and last residue. The order of the fields is D gene, J gene, V gene, CDR3 protein. D genes are given only for firm matches.

>-|TRBJ2-3|TRBV29-1
CSVVSGPGDTQYF
>TRBD2|TRBJ2-5|TRBV30
CAWGRETSPISEETQYF
>-|TRBJ1-5|TRBV28
CASSERGEPQHF
>TRBD2|TRBJ2-1|TRBV6-6
CASSHSTSGVPNDEQFF
>TRBD2|TRBJ2-1|TRBV12-3/TRBV12-4
CASSFRLSSRGGYNEQFF
>-|TRBJ2-1|TRBV7-9
CASSLLAGEQFF
>-|TRBJ2-5|TRBV28
CASSLGSEETQYF
>TRBD2|TRBJ2-3|TRBV6-4
CASRLIAGPTSSTDTQYF
>TRBD1|TRBJ2-3|TRBV20-1
CSARGGDRSTDTQYF
>-|TRBJ2-3|TRBV18
CASSPQDRPSTDTQYF
>-|TRBJ2-1|TRBV9
CASGVDSAYNEQSF
>TRBD1|TRBJ1-5|TRBV20-1
CSATQGAGLSNQPQHF
>TRBD2|TRBJ2-2|TRBV7-7
CASSFGLAANTGELFF
>TRBD2|TRBJ2-5|TRBV10-3
CAISESSGSGQETQYF
>TRBD2|TRBJ2-5|TRBV27
CASSPSGGARQETQYF
>-|TRBJ2-1|TRBV7-2
CASSLEAGSNSNEQFF
>TRBD2|TRBJ2-7|TRBV4-3
CASSRAISGSYEQYF
>-|TRBJ2-2|TRBV28
CASGTSTGELFF
>-|TRBJ2-1|TRBV14
CASSQVPSEINEQFF
>-|TRBJ1-5|TRBV6-4
CASSVYPSETGEDPNQPQHF
>-|TRBJ2-7|TRBV14
CASSQSRVEQYF
>-|TRBJ2-2|TRBV2
CASSEQNTGELFF
>-|TRBJ2-6|TRBV7-9
CASSRISGANVLTF
>TRBD2|TRBJ2-5|TRBV6-2/TRBV6-3
CASSAPVREGRETQYF
>TRBD2|TRBJ2-7|TRBV7-9
CASSATSGSKSEQYF
>TRBD2|TRBJ2-5|TRBV6-5
CAIKLGGGRNQETQYF
>TRBD2|TRBJ2-3|TRBV6-4
CASSVSGRAGNEQYF
>-|TRBJ2-1|TRBV5-5
CASSLEGDSYNEQFF
>-|TRBJ2-3|TRBV29-1
CGAEILNTQYF
>-|TRBJ2-3|TRBV20-1
CSASRGDSHTQYF
>-|TRBJ1-2|TRBV9
CASSAGNYGYTF
>TRBD1|TRBJ2-7|TRBV6-2/TRBV6-3
CASRPTGTGGNEQYF
>TRBD2|TRBJ2-7|TRBV5-5
CASFRLAGVSYEQYF
>-|TRBJ2-7|TRBV19
CASSKGAYSYEQYF
>TRBD1|TRBJ2-5|TRBV9
CASGTAGGETQYF
>-|TRBJ2-1|TRBV20-1
CSVPLGFSYNEQFF
>-|TRBJ1-6|TRBV28
CASSFPVASNNSPLHF
>-|TRBJ2-6|TRBV5-1
CASGFSGANVLTF
>-|TRBJ2-1|TRBV10-1
CASSDYHEQFF
>-|TRBJ2-1|TRBV19
CASSPGPGSSYNEQFF
>TRBD1|TRBJ1-1|TRBV5-1
CANSRTGNTEAFF
>TRBD1|TRBJ1-2|TRBV7-9
CASSWTGDGYTF
>-|TRBJ2-5|TRBV5-1
CASSLKGPQDTRYF
>TRBD2|TRBJ2-2|TRBV5-4
CASSLPTQAGGRYTGELFF
>-|TRBJ1-4|TRBV19
CASSTLGLAGDRGKLFF
>TRBD2|TRBJ2-1|TRBV15
CATSPGTSGSREQFF
>-|TRBJ1-1|TRBV6-1
CASKGARGAVNTEAFF
>-|TRBJ2-2|TRBV2
CASSPRMGAIVPHTGELFF
>-|TRBJ2-7|TRBV7-9
CASSPIDGTYEQYF
>TRBD1|TRBJ1-3|TRBV19
CAIDRVSGNTIYF
>TRBD2|TRBJ2-7|TRBV4-1
CASSPGTRGEQYF
>TRBD2|TRBJ2-7|TRBV5-1
CASSLVALAGGGYEQYF
>TRBD2|TRBJ2-1|TRBV19
CASSISSGRNEQFF